The 31 T cell receptor beta chains below come from one sample, sequenced in a study of OX40 agonist ivuxolimab in advanced cancers. Measured with immunoSEQ multiplex PCR; TCRdb has only the in-frame clones, and not every one. Here the sample spans around 80,000 clones, around nine tenths being singletons. The source material was CD4+ or CD8+ T cells sorted from blood, sampled in a trial of the OX40 agonist ivuxolimab. The source is an adult with an advanced solid tumor such as melanoma, head and neck, liver or kidney cancer.

The gene calls are TRBV2 and TRBJ1-5; 7 nucleotides align to TRBD1. J lost 0 bases, V lost 6 bases, and 11 bases had no gene match. This CDR3 contains 17 residues. CDR1 is SNHLY and CDR2 is FYNNEI in the germline V gene. The DNA of the CDR3 is TGTGCCAGCAGGGGCCGACAGGGACTTTATAGCAATCAGCCCCAGCATTTT. It codes for CASRGRQGLYSNQPQHF.

CDR3 DNA: TGTGCCAGCTCACCTGACAGGATCACAGATACGCAGTATTTT. Its protein product is CASSPDRITDTQYF. The gene calls are TRBV18 and TRBJ2-3, with D possibly matching TRBD1 (6 bases). The germline V gene encodes CDR1 KGHSH and CDR2 LQKENI. Trimming cost V 3 bases and J 2 bases, with 9 bases left between them. The CDR3 sequence is 14 residues long.

The rearrangement links TRBV9 to TRBJ2-2; no reliable D call. Germline CDR1 and CDR2: SGDLS and YYNGEE. The CDR3 length is 12 residues. Trimming left V 0 bases short and J 8 bases short, with 5 bases between. Here the CDR3 DNA reads TGTGCCAGCAGCGTAGGTAGGGGGGAGCTGTTTTTT. Translation: CASSVGRGELFF.

This clone has more than one count but fewer than ten. The rearrangement uses TRBV19 and TRBJ2-1; D is perhaps TRBD1 or TRBD2 (5 bases each). Trimming removed 5 bases at V and 2 bases at J, with 13 bases between. CDR1 is LNHDA and CDR2 is SQIVND in the germline V gene (reference sequence). CDR3 length equals 15 residues. The CDR3 DNA follows: TGTGCCAGTAGTCGAGGGGTAGTGGCCTACAATGAGCAGTTCTTC. As protein: CASSRGVVAYNEQFF.

The chain links TRBV7-3 to TRBJ1-1; 7 bases are a match to TRBD1. Per the germline V gene, CDR1 is SGHTA and CDR2 is FQGTGA. The CDR3 is 14 amino acids. The V gene end was trimmed by 3 bases and the J gene end by 4 bases; junction bases not matched to a gene: 5. The CDR3 is CASSLAGGVTEAFF. The CDR3, as DNA: TGTGCCAGCAGCTTGGCAGGGGGTGTCACTGAAGCTTTCTTT.

This clone was observed once. This chain uses TRBV9 with TRBJ2-2; D is unclear. Trimming removed 0 bases from V and 0 bases from J, with 12 bases in between. Germline-derived CDR1 and CDR2 are SGDLS and YYNGEE. The CDR3 runs 17 residues. The CDR3 is CASSVAGSLANTGELFF. In nucleotides, the CDR3 is TGTGCCAGCAGCGTAGCGGGCAGCCTCGCGAACACCGGGGAGCTGTTTTTT.

In this sample, this clone turned up once. The rearrangement uses TRBV18 and TRBJ2-7, with D possibly matching TRBD2 (6 bases). The germline V and J ends were trimmed by 3 bases and 4 bases, with 13 bases remaining between them. Per germline, CDR1 KGHSH and CDR2 LQKENI. The CDR3 consists of 14 residues. The CDR3 region has the DNA TGTGCCAGCTCACCCGCGGGGTGGGAGTACGAGCAGTACTTC. It codes for CASSPAGWEYEQYF.

Details on this clone: The sample carries other DNA sequences with the same CDR3. This chain links TRBV6-1 with TRBJ1-5; no reliable D call. With 4 bases removed from V and 5 bases from J, the gap between germline ends came to 6 bases. Germline V gives CDR1 MNHNS, CDR2 SASEGT. The CDR3 contains 12 residues. The CDR3 DNA reads as TGTGCCAGCAGTGGGCGAGATCAGCCCCAGCATTTT. Its protein is CASSGRDQPQHF.

The chain recombines TRBV27 with TRBJ2-2; TRBD1 or TRBD2 may be the D gene (6 bases each). The CDR3 contains 13 residues. V dropped 6 bases and J dropped 4 bases, with 9 bases sitting between them. Looked up from germline, CDR1 is MNHEY and CDR2 is SMNVEV (reference sequence). CDR3 protein: CASSGGGTGELFF. DNA of the CDR3: TGTGCCAGCAGCGGGGGCGGCACCGGGGAGCTGTTTTTT.

The chain is built from TRBV7-9 and TRBJ1-2; D remains unclear. Trimming took 1 base from V and 4 from J, leaving 10 bases between them. The CDR3 sequence is 14 residues long. The germline CDR1 and CDR2 sequences are SEHNR and FQNEAQ (reference sequence). Here the CDR3 DNA reads TGTGCCAGCAGCTTAGAATCGGCCCGCTATGGCTACACCTTC. Translation gives CASSLESARYGYTF.

CDR3 sequence (DNA): TGTGCCAGCAGCAACAGGGTTTATGGCTACACCTTC. Translated: CASSNRVYGYTF. This rearrangement joins TRBV21-1 to TRBJ1-2; TRBD1 is the table's D call, not checked against the DNA. TRBV21-1 is shown as a pseudogene. CDR3 length equals 12 residues.

The chain combines TRBV19 with TRBJ2-2; TRBD2 might be the D (5 bases). This CDR3 has 16 residues. Trimming took 5 bases from V and 4 from J, leaving 17 bases between them. CDR1 LNHDA and CDR2 SQIVND come from the germline V gene (reference sequence). CDR3 coding DNA: TGTGCCAGTAGTCCCCAATCTAGCTTCGGCACCGGGGAGCTGTTTTTT. Translation: CASSPQSSFGTGELFF.

The chain uses TRBV30 and TRBJ1-4; tentative D call: TRBD1 (6 bases). CDR3 size: 15 residues. V was trimmed by 2 bases and J by 2 bases, leaving 12 bases between them. Germline values: CDR1 GTSNPN, CDR2 SVGIG (reference sequence). CDR3 amino acids: CAWSRGAPTNEKLFF. The CDR3 bases are TGTGCCTGGAGTCGGGGGGCGCCCACTAATGAAAAACTGTTTTTT.

The chain carries TRBV7-9 and TRBJ2-1, with D perhaps matching TRBD1 (6 bases). There are 12 residues in the CDR3. Trimming stripped 4 bases from V and 5 bases from J, with 6 bases between. Germline V gene lookup returns CDR1 SEHNR and CDR2 FQNEAQ (reference sequence). The CDR3 spells CASSWTDNEQFF. For the CDR3, the DNA is TGTGCCAGCAGCTGGACAGACAATGAGCAGTTCTTC.

This clone came up a few times. The genes are TRBV7-9 and TRBJ2-1; 8 nucleotides align to TRBD2. V shed 8 bases and J 6 bases; nucleotides not matched to a gene: 6. The CDR3 runs to 13 residues. CDR1 and CDR2 (germline): SEHNR, FQNEAQ (reference sequence). CDR3: CASGAGGPNEQFF. For the CDR3, the DNA is TGTGCCAGCGGGGCGGGGGGACCCAATGAGCAGTTCTTC.

The chain recombines TRBV11-3 with TRBJ1-2; 9 nucleotides align to TRBD1. V shed 8 bases and J 2 bases; nucleotides not matched to a gene: 6. This CDR3 region has 14 residues. Germline V lookup: CDR1 SGHNT, CDR2 YENEEA. CDR3 sequence: CASAKGQGNYGYTF. CDR3 nucleotide sequence: TGTGCCAGCGCAAAGGGACAGGGAAACTATGGCTACACCTTC.

The V call is TRBV2, the J call TRBJ1-3, with D perhaps matching TRBD1 (6 bases). The CDR3 loop spans 13 amino acids. In germline, CDR1 is SNHLY, CDR2 FYNNEI. V lost 4 bases and J 3 bases, leaving 7 bases between the germline ends. CDR3 DNA: TGTGCCAGCAGTGGACAGGTTGGAAACACCATATATTTT. Translating it yields CASSGQVGNTIYF.

The chain has TRBV7-2 and TRBJ2-5, with D possibly being TRBD2 (6 bases). Germline CDR1 and CDR2: SGHTA and FQGNSA. Trimming pared 7 bases from V and 7 bases from J, leaving 19 bases between. CDR3 length equals 14 residues. The CDR3 loop reads CASTQSGGAGTQYF. The DNA of the CDR3 is TGTGCCAGCACCCAGAGCGGCGGGGCTGGGACCCAGTACTTC.

This clone was counted a few times. This chain links TRBV14 with TRBJ1-1, with no clear D. Trimming pared 2 bases from V and 1 base from J, leaving 5 bases between. The germline gives CDR1 SGHDN, CDR2 FVKESK. This CDR3 has 13 amino acids. In DNA, the CDR3 is TGTGCCAGCAGCCAATCGGCGAACACTGAAGCTTTCTTT. It specifies CASSQSANTEAFF.

J is TRBJ2-2 and V is TRBV5-1; 13 bases line up with TRBD2. V was pared by 6 bases and J by 5 bases, with 4 bases of the junction left unmatched. Germline CDR1 and CDR2: SGHRS and YFSETQ. The CDR3 runs to 15 residues. CDR3 in DNA: TGCGCCAGCATGGCGACTAGCGGGAGGACCGGGGAGCTGTTTTTT. Translated, it gives CASMATSGRTGELFF.

This chain links TRBV27 with TRBJ1-6; TRBD1 agrees at 9 bases. Germline CDR1 MNHEY, CDR2 SMNVEV (reference sequence). This CDR3 is built from 16 residues. The J segment lost 7 bases and the V segment lost 6 bases, leaving 10 bases of the junction unmatched. CDR3 residues: CASSRTGGAGNSPLHF. CDR3 sequence (DNA): TGTGCCAGCAGCCGAACAGGGGGCGCGGGGAATTCACCCCTCCACTTT.

The chain links TRBV10-3 to TRBJ1-1; maybe TRBD1 (6 bases). Germline CDR1 reads ENHRY; CDR2 reads SYGVKD. The CDR3 sequence is 12 residues long. The V gene lost 4 bases and the J gene lost 6 bases, with 9 bases spanning the gap. The CDR3 sequence: CAISAQGPEAFF. CDR3 bases: TGTGCCATCAGTGCCCAGGGGCCTGAAGCTTTCTTT.

DNA for the CDR3: TGCGCCAGCAGTTTTAGCTCCACGGCCTATGGCTACACCTTC. It yields the protein CASSFSSTAYGYTF. The rearrangement joins TRBV5-1 to TRBJ1-2; D unclear. The V end was cut by 5 bases, the J end by 4 bases, with 15 bases between. Germline V lookup: CDR1 SGHRS, CDR2 YFSETQ. The CDR3 is 14 amino acids.

The count of this clone is one. The chain combines TRBV11-3 with TRBJ2-7; D possibly corresponds to TRBD1 (6 bases). The germline CDR1 and CDR2 sequences are SGHNT and YENEEA. The CDR3 sequence is 13 residues long. V was shortened by 3 bases and J by 6 bases, with 12 bases between the two germline ends. CDR3 residues: CASSFGTPPEQYF. The CDR3 nucleotides are TGTGCCAGCAGCTTCGGGACACCGCCCGAGCAGTACTTC.

This sequence joins TRBV5-1 and TRBJ1-5; D is uncertain. Germline V gene sequence: CDR1 SGHRS, CDR2 YFSETQ. The CDR3 is made up of 13 amino acids. V lost 0 bases to trimming and J lost 4 bases, with 5 bases between them. This CDR3 reads CASSLDGNQPQHF. The DNA for the CDR3 is TGCGCCAGCAGCTTGGACGGAAATCAGCCCCAGCATTTT.

The gene calls are TRBV10-1 and TRBJ1-4; 7 bases agree with TRBD1. The CDR3 has 13 residues. Germline CDR1 reads WNHNN; CDR2 reads SYGVQD (reference sequence). V lost 3 bases and J lost 8; bases outside the gene matches: 3. The DNA of the CDR3 is TGCGCCAGCAGTGAACAACAGGGGGAAAAACTGTTTTTT. Amino acid sequence: CASSEQQGEKLFF.

The V and J genes are TRBV11-2 and TRBJ2-5, with D perhaps matching TRBD1 or TRBD2 (5 bases each). This CDR3 is 14 amino acids long. Trimming left V 5 bases short and J 3 bases short, with 13 bases between. Per germline, CDR1 SGHAT and CDR2 FQNNGV. The CDR3 coding sequence is TGTGCCAGCAGCCCACGGGGCGGAAAAGAGACCCAGTACTTC. Residues: CASSPRGGKETQYF.

CDR3 sequence: CASGPGGASHEQYF. The CDR3 DNA follows: TGCGCCAGCGGCCCAGGGGGAGCTTCACACGAGCAGTACTTC. V gene TRBV5-1 combines with J gene TRBJ2-5, with 7 bases matching TRBD1. TRBJ2-7 explains the end of the DNA better; the J call may be wrong. The CDR3 has 14 residues. CDR1 is SGHRS and CDR2 is YFSETQ in the germline V gene.

V and J are TRBV6-5 and TRBJ1-2, with a weak D call TRBD1 (6 bases). CDR3 length: 15 amino acids. Germline assignment: CDR1 MNHEY and CDR2 SVGAGI. V was trimmed by 2 bases and J by 2 bases, leaving 12 bases between them. The CDR3 sequence is CASSYTGRKNYGYTF. The CDR3 DNA reads as TGTGCCAGCAGTTACACAGGGAGGAAGAACTATGGCTACACCTTC.

The chain joins TRBV19 to TRBJ1-5; D might be TRBD1 (6 bases). Germline-derived CDR1 and CDR2 are LNHDA and SQIVND (reference sequence). This CDR3 contains 14 residues. The V and J ends lost 4 bases and 7 bases respectively, with 14 bases between them. CDR3 nucleotides: TGTGCCAGTAGTAACAGGGTATCTGGACAGCCCCAGCATTTT. It yields the protein CASSNRVSGQPQHF.

The rearrangement links TRBV2 to TRBJ1-3; possibly TRBD1 for D (5 bases). The V end was cut by 7 bases, the J end by 3 bases, with 13 bases between. In germline, CDR1 is SNHLY, CDR2 FYNNEI. CDR3 length: 14 residues. The CDR3 sequence: CASNPGLYGNTIYF. For the CDR3, the DNA is TGTGCCAGCAACCCGGGACTCTATGGAAACACCATATATTTT. Full variable domain (rest looked up from reference TRBV2 and TRBJ1-3): EPEVTQTPSHQVTQMGQEVILRCVPISNHLYFYWYRQILGQKVEFLVSFYNNEISEKSEIFDDQFSVERPDGSNFTLKIRSTKLEDSAMYFCASNPGLYGNTIYFGEGSWLTVV.